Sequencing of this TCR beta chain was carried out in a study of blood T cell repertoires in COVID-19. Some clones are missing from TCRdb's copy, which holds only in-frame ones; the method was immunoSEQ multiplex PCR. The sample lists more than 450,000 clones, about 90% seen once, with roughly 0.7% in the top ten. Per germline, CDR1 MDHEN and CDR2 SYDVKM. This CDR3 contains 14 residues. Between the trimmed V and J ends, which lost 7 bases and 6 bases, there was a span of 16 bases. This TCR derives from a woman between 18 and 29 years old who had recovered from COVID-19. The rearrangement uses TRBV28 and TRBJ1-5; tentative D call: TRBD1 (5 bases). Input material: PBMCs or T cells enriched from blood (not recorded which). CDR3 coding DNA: TGTGCCAGCATAGGATCGGGGGGATCTCAGCCCCAGCATTTT. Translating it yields CASIGSGGSQPQHF.